This TCR beta chain appears in the sequencing data of a study of CD8+CD57+ T cells in acquired aplastic anemia. Findings of the study overall: Patients shared 25 to 30 CD8+ CDR3 sequences with controls.

This clonotype has ten or more counts. What it binds is not known. The authors sequenced patients whose flow cytometry had shown CD8+CD57+ cell expansion. Patients had received no therapy at the time of blood sampling. The TCR beta profiling, which covered VDJ combination and CDR3 sequence, was carried out using genomic DNA as the template. Using its own MiXCR run on the reads, TCRdb lists one record per CDR3 protein. The sample carries 270,000 or so distinct CDR3 sequences, 82% recorded once. The germline CDR1 and CDR2 sequences are SGHTS and YDEGEE. V shed 3 bases and J 5 bases; nucleotides not matched to a gene: 7. This CDR3 has 14 residues.

The source material was sorted CD4+, CD8+, or CD8+CD57+ T cells (not recorded which) from PBMCs. This sequence originates from a human donor with aplastic anemia. The genes are TRBV5-8 and TRBJ1-1; TRBD1 agrees at 7 bases. This CDR3 reads CASSYGQVSTEAFF. The DNA of the CDR3 is TGTGCCAGCAGCTACGGACAGGTTTCGACTGAAGCTTTCTTT.